This T cell receptor beta chain was sequenced for a study of PD-1 blockade in classical Hodgkin lymphoma. General study findings and limits: For complete responders, baseline diversity was comparable to that of newly diagnosed patients. Baseline TCR diversity was reportedly lower in newly diagnosed patients than in healthy donors. It was reported as lower still in relapsed/refractory patients.

The data were produced by immunoSEQ multiplex PCR, yet TCRdb's version contains in-frame clones alone and is incomplete. The sample has some 7,500 clones, roughly four fifths seen once. Every one of the patients relapsed after autologous stem cell transplantation (brentuximab vedotin exposure was variable). With regard to this clone: Antigen: not known.

The sample in question was peripheral blood mononuclear cells (PBMCs), obtained at baseline. The TCR sequence derives from a human donor with classical Hodgkin lymphoma.

This CDR3 reads CASSQAVRMSDLMNTEAFF. The CDR3 DNA reads TGTGCCAGCAGCCAGGCCGTACGTATGAGCGACCTTATGAACACTGAAGCTTTCTTT. V usage is TRBV21-1 and J usage is TRBJ1-1. TRBV21-1 is described as a pseudogene. This CDR3 has 19 amino acids.